One sample yielded the 28 T cell receptor beta chains listed below, sequenced in a study of blood T cell repertoires in COVID-19. Assay used: immunoSEQ multiplex PCR; TCRdb lists only in-frame clones, some missing. The sample has roughly 68,000 clones, 90% seen once. What was sequenced was peripheral blood. The receptor set was obtained from a middle-aged man with COVID-19, enrolled during active disease.

The chain uses TRBV2 and TRBJ1-6, with 9 bases that match TRBD1. The CDR3 sequence is 15 residues long. CDR1 and CDR2 from the germline V gene are SNHLY and FYNNEI. The trim removed 6 bases at V and 6 bases at J, leaving 6 bases unmatched. CDR3 in DNA: TGTGCCAGCAGAGCCGGGACAGGGAGTAATTCACCCCTCCACTTT. It translates to CASRAGTGSNSPLHF.

The genes are TRBV28 and TRBJ1-5; D might be TRBD1 (5 bases). The CDR3 sequence is 15 residues long. Germline-derived CDR1 and CDR2 are MDHEN and SYDVKM. The V end lost 3 bases, the J end lost 2 bases, and 11 bases lay between the germline ends. In DNA form, the CDR3 reads TGTGCCAGCAGTTTTGGAGGGACTGGCAATCAGCCCCAGCATTTT. Translated, it gives CASSFGGTGNQPQHF. The whole variable domain, remainder taken from reference TRBV28 and TRBJ1-5, is DVKVTQSSRYLVKRTGEKVFLECVQDMDHENMFWYRQDPGLGLRLIYFSYDVKMKEKGDIPEGYSVSREKKERFSLILESASTNQTSMYLCASSFGGTGNQPQHFGDGTRLSIL.

This chain uses TRBV7-9 with TRBJ2-5; D might be TRBD1 (5 bases). The V gene lost 4 bases and the J gene lost 5 bases, with 23 bases spanning the gap. Germline V gene data show CDR1 as SEHNR and CDR2 as FQNEAQ (reference sequence). The CDR3 has 17 residues. The CDR3 DNA follows: TGTGCCAGCAGCTACCGAAAGAGACAGCTTGGAGTTGAGACCCAGTACTTC. It specifies CASSYRKRQLGVETQYF.

The chain uses TRBV6-2 or TRBV6-3 and TRBJ2-7, with 9 bases identical to TRBD2. V was pared by 0 bases and J by 4 bases, with 22 bases of the junction left unmatched. The germline V gene encodes CDR1 MNHEY and CDR2 SVGEGT. CDR3 size: 21 residues. CDR3: CASSYSGGTSITITTIYEQYF. Here the CDR3 DNA reads TGTGCCAGCAGTTACTCGGGCGGGACTAGCATTACAATCACCACGATATACGAGCAGTACTTC.

This clone was picked up a small number of times. The J gene is TRBJ1-3, the V gene TRBV29-1, with 7 nucleotides matching TRBD1. The J segment lost 11 bases and the V segment lost 0 bases, leaving 7 bases of the junction unmatched. The CDR3 contains 13 residues. CDR1 and CDR2 from the germline V gene are SQVTM and ANQGSEA. This CDR3 is CSVEEDRIRAIYF. DNA for the CDR3: TGCAGCGTTGAAGAGGACAGGATTCGCGCCATATATTTT.

The chain couples TRBV5-1 to TRBJ1-1, with D maybe TRBD1 (6 bases). Germline CDR1 and CDR2: SGHRS and YFSETQ. Trimming shortened V by 2 bases and J by 6 bases, and 11 bases separated the two germline ends. This CDR3 spans 13 amino acids. This chain's CDR3 is CASSLARGSEAFF. The CDR3 DNA reads as TGCGCCAGCAGCTTAGCCAGGGGATCTGAAGCTTTCTTT.

The chain employs TRBV24-1 and TRBJ2-5; 8 bases match TRBD1. Germline trimming cut 4 bases from V and 1 base from J; bases unmatched to any gene: 4. Per germline, CDR1 KGHDR and CDR2 SFDVKD. The CDR3 contains 15 residues. The DNA of the CDR3 is TGTGCCACCAGTGACGCAGGGGGCTCCCAAGAGACCCAGTACTTC. Its translation is CATSDAGGSQETQYF.

Here the CDR3 reads CASSEGGSYEQYF. The CDR3 DNA sequence: TGCGCCAGCAGCGAGGGAGGGTCCTACGAGCAGTACTTC. The chain has TRBV5-1 and TRBJ2-7, with 7 bases lining up with TRBD2. V dropped 4 bases and J dropped 1; count of bases not matched to a gene: 2. The CDR3 is 13 amino acids. CDR1 is SGHRS, CDR2 YFSETQ, per germline. The entire variable domain, with the rest obtained from reference TRBV5-1 and TRBJ2-7, is as follows: KAGVTQTPRYLIKTRGQQVTLSCSPISGHRSVSWYQQTPGQGLQFLFEYFSETQRNKGNFPGRFSGRQFSNSRSEMNVSTLELGDSALYLCASSEGGSYEQYFGPGTRLTVT.

The chain uses TRBV19 and TRBJ1-5; 8 bases align to TRBD1. Germline V CDR1 and CDR2: LNHDA, SQIVND (reference sequence). The V segment lost 7 bases and the J segment 9 bases; nucleotides outside the gene matches: 8. This CDR3 comprises 13 residues. The CDR3 DNA sequence: TGTGCCAGTAACATAGGACAGGGCGGGCCCCAGCATTTT. Protein sequence: CASNIGQGGPQHF.

The chain carries TRBV7-3 and TRBJ1-1, with 8 bases aligning to TRBD1. Germline values: CDR1 SGHTA, CDR2 FQGTGA. Losses at the gene ends were 5 bases for V and 4 bases for J; bases not matched to a gene: 9. The CDR3 sequence is 15 residues long. CDR3 sequence reads: CASSPEDRGGTEAFF. The DNA of the CDR3 is TGTGCCAGCAGCCCCGAAGACAGGGGAGGCACTGAAGCTTTCTTT.

This chain uses TRBV9 with TRBJ1-3, with 8 nucleotides matching TRBD1. The CDR3 is made up of 18 amino acids. Losses at the gene ends were 3 bases for V and 1 base for J; bases not matched to a gene: 12. Germline values: CDR1 SGDLS, CDR2 YYNGEE. The CDR3 here is CASSADRGSGSSGNTIYF. CDR3 DNA: TGTGCCAGCAGCGCTGACAGGGGATCTGGCTCTTCTGGAAACACCATATATTTT. Complete variable domain (other parts from reference TRBV9 and TRBJ1-3): DSGVTQTPKHLITATGQRVTLRCSPRSGDLSVYWYQQSLDQGLQFLIQYYNGEERAKGNILERFSAQQFPDLHSELNLSSLELGDSALYFCASSADRGSGSSGNTIYFGEGSWLTVV.

This chain connects TRBV7-2 to TRBJ2-5; D perhaps matches TRBD2 (6 bases). This CDR3 spans 13 amino acids. Germline CDR1 SGHTA, CDR2 FQGNSA. The V end was cut by 5 bases, the J end by 2 bases, with 9 bases between. CDR3 sequence (DNA): TGTGCCAGCAGCCAGGCGGGGCAAGAGACCCAGTACTTC. Translated: CASSQAGQETQYF.

The V call is TRBV19, the J call TRBJ1-2, with TRBD1 matching 7 bases. Trimming cost V 4 bases and J 1 base; bases outside gene matches: 3. The CDR3 has 14 residues. The germline V gene encodes CDR1 LNHDA and CDR2 SQIVND (reference sequence). The CDR3 DNA follows: TGTGCCAGTAGTACGACAGGGAGTAACTATGGCTACACCTTC. Translating it yields CASSTTGSNYGYTF.

CDR3 amino acids: CASSSQGASTDTQYF. CDR3 sequence (DNA): TGTGCCAGCAGCTCACAGGGGGCGAGCACAGATACGCAGTATTTT. The rearrangement uses TRBV7-9 and TRBJ2-3; 9 bases are a match to TRBD1. The CDR3 extends over 15 amino acids. V shed 4 bases, J shed 0 bases, and the junction held 2 bases outside the gene matches. Germline V gene data show CDR1 as SEHNR and CDR2 as FQNEAQ (reference sequence). Combining the CDR3 with reference TRBV7-9 and TRBJ2-3 gives the whole variable domain DTGVSQNPRHKITKRGQNVTFRCDPISEHNRLYWYRQTLGQGPEFLTYFQNEAQLEKSRLLSDRFSAERPKGSFSTLEIQRTEQGDSAMYLCASSSQGASTDTQYFGPGTRLTVL.

The V and J genes are TRBV5-1 and TRBJ2-1; 9 bases line up with TRBD2. After removal of 4 bases from V and 9 bases from J, the junction contained 14 bases not matched to a gene. Germline loops: CDR1 SGHRS, CDR2 YFSETQ. The CDR3 totals 16 residues. CDR3 bases: TGCGCCAGCAGCCCACCTTTGGCTAGCGGGATAAGTGAGCAGTTCTTC. Amino acids: CASSPPLASGISEQFF.

The J gene is TRBJ1-4, the V gene TRBV5-5; D gene uncertain. V dropped 3 bases and J dropped 8 bases, with 8 bases sitting between them. Germline lookup yields CDR1 SGHKS and CDR2 YYEKEE (reference sequence). The CDR3 extends over 12 amino acids. The CDR3 DNA reads TGTGCCAGCAGCTCCTCTGTGGAAAAACTGTTTTTT. Translating it yields CASSSSVEKLFF. The full variable domain, its missing parts supplied by reference TRBV5-5 and TRBJ1-4, is DAGVTQSPTHLIKTRGQQVTLRCSPISGHKSVSWYQQVLGQGPQFIFQYYEKEERGRGNFPDRFSARQFPNYSSELNVNALLLGDSALYLCASSSSVEKLFFGSGTQLSVL.

This sequence joins TRBV5-4 and TRBJ2-2, with TRBD2 matching over 13 bases. V trimming: 3 bases; J trimming: 0 bases; junction bases outside the gene matches: 2. Germline CDR1 reads SGHNT; CDR2 reads YYREEE (reference sequence). The CDR3 contains 17 residues. The CDR3 region is CASSSGLAGANTGELFF. The DNA for the CDR3 is TGTGCCAGCAGCTCTGGACTAGCGGGAGCGAACACCGGGGAGCTGTTTTTT.

The CDR3 protein is CASRSGQPTYEQYF. DNA of the CDR3: TGTGCCAGCAGGTCGGGACAGCCGACCTACGAGCAGTACTTC. The genes are TRBV7-2 and TRBJ2-7, with TRBD1 matching over 7 bases. V gave up 6 bases and J gave up 2 bases; unmatched junction bases: 7. The V gene's germline CDR1 is SGHTA and CDR2 FQGNSA. The CDR3 spans 14 residues.

The CDR3 DNA is TGTGCCAGTAGTAAACAGGGGGCTCAGCCCCAGCATTTT. Encoded protein: CASSKQGAQPQHF. The rearrangement links TRBV19 to TRBJ1-5, with 9 positions matching TRBD1. V lost 4 bases to trimming and J lost 6 bases; unmatched junction nucleotides: 1. Per the germline V gene, CDR1 is LNHDA and CDR2 is SQIVND (reference sequence). This CDR3 spans 13 amino acids.

The rearrangement joins TRBV4-1 to TRBJ2-7, with a possible D match to TRBD1 (5 bases). Germline lookup yields CDR1 MGHRA and CDR2 YSYEKL. The V gene lost 0 bases and the J gene lost 4 bases, with 10 bases spanning the gap. The CDR3 totals 14 residues. The CDR3 protein is CASSQEGRVYEQYF. The CDR3 DNA reads as TGCGCCAGCAGCCAAGAGGGCAGGGTTTACGAGCAGTACTTC.

V gene TRBV24-1 combines with J gene TRBJ2-2; TRBD1 agrees at 11 bases. The CDR3 has 17 amino acids. Losses at the gene ends were 0 bases for V and 4 bases for J; bases not matched to a gene: 3. Germline assignment: CDR1 KGHDR and CDR2 SFDVKD. The CDR3 loop reads CATSDLAGTGGTGELFF. The CDR3 DNA reads as TGTGCCACCAGTGATTTGGCAGGGACAGGGGGCACCGGGGAGCTGTTTTTT.

The chain carries TRBV4-1 and TRBJ2-2; TRBD2 matches at 8 bases. The CDR3 is 14 amino acids. Per the germline V gene, CDR1 is MGHRA and CDR2 is YSYEKL. The V and J ends lost 3 bases and 6 bases, in that order; junction bases with no gene match: 3. The CDR3 loop is CASSQTGLAGELFF. The CDR3 nucleotides are TGCGCCAGCAGCCAGACGGGACTAGCCGGGGAGCTGTTTTTT.

The chain recombines TRBV2 with TRBJ1-2, with TRBD1 matching over 9 bases. The J segment lost 0 bases and the V segment lost 6 bases, leaving 11 bases of the junction unmatched. The CDR3 is 17 amino acids. Per germline, CDR1 SNHLY and CDR2 FYNNEI. As DNA, the CDR3 is TGTGCCAGCAGACCCAGGACAGGGGACCATACTAACTATGGCTACACCTTC. Translating gives CASRPRTGDHTNYGYTF.

The V call is TRBV6-1, the J call TRBJ2-5; TRBD2 agrees at 10 bases. Per the germline V gene, CDR1 is MNHNS and CDR2 is SASEGT. The length of the CDR3 is 16 residues. The J segment lost 6 bases and the V segment lost 2 bases, leaving 9 bases of the junction unmatched. CDR3 nucleotide sequence: TGTGCCAGCAGTGAAATAAGCGGGAGGGGCCAGCAGACCCAGTACTTC. This sequence encodes CASSEISGRGQQTQYF.

The V call is TRBV30, the J call TRBJ1-5, with TRBD1 identical over 8 bases. This CDR3 spans 15 amino acids. V dropped 4 bases and J dropped 4; count of bases not matched to a gene: 9. Germline-derived CDR1 and CDR2 are GTSNPN and SVGIG (reference sequence). CDR3 nucleotide sequence: TGTGCCTGGAACCCCGGGACAGGCAAAAATCAGCCCCAGCATTTT. It codes for CAWNPGTGKNQPQHF. Full variable domain (missing parts from reference TRBV30 and TRBJ1-5): SQTIHQWPATLVQPVGSPLSLECTVEGTSNPNLYWYRQAAGRGLQLLFYSVGIGQISSEVPQNLSASRPQDRQFILSSKKLLLSDSGFYLCAWNPGTGKNQPQHFGDGTRLSIL.

The chain links TRBV5-1 to TRBJ2-7, with 13 positions matching TRBD2. Germline values: CDR1 SGHRS, CDR2 YFSETQ. Trimming took 0 bases from V and 7 from J; bases not matched to a gene: 4. The CDR3 sequence is 15 residues long. CDR3 nucleotide sequence: TGCGCCAGCAGCTTGGGACTAGCGGGAGGCGAAGAGCAGTACTTC. Its protein is CASSLGLAGGEEQYF.

The rearrangement joins TRBV5-4 to TRBJ2-5, with TRBD2 as a possible D gene (5 bases). CDR3 length: 13 amino acids. Per germline, CDR1 SGHNT and CDR2 YYREEE (reference sequence). The V gene lost 2 bases and the J gene lost 2 bases, with 7 bases spanning the gap. CDR3 in amino acids: CASSFGGQETQYF. CDR3 bases: TGTGCCAGCAGCTTCGGAGGACAAGAGACCCAGTACTTC.

The chain combines TRBV27 with TRBJ1-1; perhaps TRBD1 as D (5 bases). The V end was cut by 6 bases, the J end by 4 bases, with 18 bases between. The germline CDR1 and CDR2 sequences are MNHEY and SMNVEV (reference sequence). The CDR3 runs 15 residues. The CDR3 protein is CASSPVGGRGTEAFF. In DNA, the CDR3 is TGTGCCAGCAGCCCGGTCGGGGGAAGGGGCACTGAAGCTTTCTTT.